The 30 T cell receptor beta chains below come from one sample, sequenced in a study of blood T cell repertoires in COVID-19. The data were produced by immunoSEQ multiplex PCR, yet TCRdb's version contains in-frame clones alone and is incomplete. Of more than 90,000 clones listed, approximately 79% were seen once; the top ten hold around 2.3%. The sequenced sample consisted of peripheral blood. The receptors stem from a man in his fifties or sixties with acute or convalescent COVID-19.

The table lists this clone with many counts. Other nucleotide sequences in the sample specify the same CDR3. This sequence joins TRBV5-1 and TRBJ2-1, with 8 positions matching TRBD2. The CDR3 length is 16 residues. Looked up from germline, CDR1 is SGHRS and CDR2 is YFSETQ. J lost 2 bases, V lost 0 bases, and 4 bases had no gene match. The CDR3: CASSLATSGTYNEQFF. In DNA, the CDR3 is TGCGCCAGCAGCTTGGCCACTAGCGGCACCTACAATGAGCAGTTCTTC.

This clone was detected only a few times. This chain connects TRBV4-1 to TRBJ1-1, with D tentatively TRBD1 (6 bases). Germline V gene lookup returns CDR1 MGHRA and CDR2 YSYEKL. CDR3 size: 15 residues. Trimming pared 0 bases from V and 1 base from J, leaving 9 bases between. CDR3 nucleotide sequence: TGCGCCAGCAGCCAAGAAACAGGGACGAACACTGAAGCTTTCTTT. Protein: CASSQETGTNTEAFF.

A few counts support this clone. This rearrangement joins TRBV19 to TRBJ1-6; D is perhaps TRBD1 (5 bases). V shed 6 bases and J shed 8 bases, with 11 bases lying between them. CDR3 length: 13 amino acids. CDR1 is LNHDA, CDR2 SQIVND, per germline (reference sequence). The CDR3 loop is CASRGPQDSPLHF. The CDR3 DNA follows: TGTGCCAGTAGGGGGCCCCAGGATTCACCCCTCCACTTT.

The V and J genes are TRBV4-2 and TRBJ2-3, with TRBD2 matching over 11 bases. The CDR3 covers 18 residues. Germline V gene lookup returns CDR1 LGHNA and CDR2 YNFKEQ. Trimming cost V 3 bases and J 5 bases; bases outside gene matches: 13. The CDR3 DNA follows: TGTGCCAGCAGCCATAGGGTAGCGGGGGGGCGTTGGGAAGATACGCAGTATTTT. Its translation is CASSHRVAGGRWEDTQYF.

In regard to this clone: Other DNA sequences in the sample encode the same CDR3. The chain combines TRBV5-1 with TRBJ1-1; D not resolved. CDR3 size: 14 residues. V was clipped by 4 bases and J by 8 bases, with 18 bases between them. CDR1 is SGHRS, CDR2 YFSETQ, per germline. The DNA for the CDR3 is TGCGCCAGCAGCCTGGTCCCCGGAAACTACGAAGCTTTCTTT. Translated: CASSLVPGNYEAFF.

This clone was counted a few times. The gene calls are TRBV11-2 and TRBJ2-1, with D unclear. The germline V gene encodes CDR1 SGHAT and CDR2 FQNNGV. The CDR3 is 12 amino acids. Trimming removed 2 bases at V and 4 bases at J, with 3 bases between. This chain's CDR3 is CASSLPYNEQFF. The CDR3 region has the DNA TGTGCCAGCAGCTTACCGTACAATGAGCAGTTCTTC.

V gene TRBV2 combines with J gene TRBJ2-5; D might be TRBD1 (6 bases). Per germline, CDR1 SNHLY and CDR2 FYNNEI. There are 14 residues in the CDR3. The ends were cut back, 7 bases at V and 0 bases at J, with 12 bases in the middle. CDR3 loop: CASKTGLHQETQYF. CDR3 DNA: TGTGCCAGCAAGACAGGCCTCCACCAAGAGACCCAGTACTTC.

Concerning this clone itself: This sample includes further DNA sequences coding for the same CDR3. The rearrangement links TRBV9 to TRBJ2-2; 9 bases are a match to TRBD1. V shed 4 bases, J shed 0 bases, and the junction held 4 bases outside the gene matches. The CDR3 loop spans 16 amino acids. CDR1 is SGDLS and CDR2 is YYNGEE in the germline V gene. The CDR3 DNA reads TGTGCCAGCAGCCTCCGGGACAGGGCGAACACCGGGGAGCTGTTTTTT. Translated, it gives CASSLRDRANTGELFF.

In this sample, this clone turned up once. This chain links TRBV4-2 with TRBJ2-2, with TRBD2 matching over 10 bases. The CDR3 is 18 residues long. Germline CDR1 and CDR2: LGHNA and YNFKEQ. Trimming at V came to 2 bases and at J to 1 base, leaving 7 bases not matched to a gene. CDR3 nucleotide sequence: TGTGCCAGCAGCCAAATGGGTGCTAGCGGGAGGAACACCGGGGAGCTGTTTTTT. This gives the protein CASSQMGASGRNTGELFF.

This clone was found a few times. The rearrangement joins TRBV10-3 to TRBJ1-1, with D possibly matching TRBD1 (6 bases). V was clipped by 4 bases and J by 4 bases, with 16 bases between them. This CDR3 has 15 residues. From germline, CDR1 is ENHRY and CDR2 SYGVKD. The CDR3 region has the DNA TGTGCCATCAGTGCATCAGGGGCGGGGGGCACTGAAGCTTTCTTT. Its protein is CAISASGAGGTEAFF.

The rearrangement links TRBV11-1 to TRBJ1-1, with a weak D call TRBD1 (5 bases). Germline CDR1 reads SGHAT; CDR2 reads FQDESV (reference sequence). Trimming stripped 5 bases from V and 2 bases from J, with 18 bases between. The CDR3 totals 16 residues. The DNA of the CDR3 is TGTGCCAGCAGCAAAAATTCAGGGATAACTAACACTGAAGCTTTCTTT. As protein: CASSKNSGITNTEAFF.

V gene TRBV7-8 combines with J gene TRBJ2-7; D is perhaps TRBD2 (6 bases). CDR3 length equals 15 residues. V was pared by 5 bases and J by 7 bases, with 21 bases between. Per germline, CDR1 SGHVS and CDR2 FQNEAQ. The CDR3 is CASSPGGDLSREQYF. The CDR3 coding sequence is TGTGCCAGCAGCCCTGGAGGGGATCTGAGTCGGGAGCAGTACTTC.

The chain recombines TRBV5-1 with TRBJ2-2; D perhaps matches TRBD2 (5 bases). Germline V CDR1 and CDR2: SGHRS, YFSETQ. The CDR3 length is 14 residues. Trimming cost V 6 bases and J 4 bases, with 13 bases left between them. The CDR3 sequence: CASTSGSSTGELFF. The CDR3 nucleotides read TGCGCCAGCACCTCGGGGTCTTCCACCGGGGAGCTGTTTTTT. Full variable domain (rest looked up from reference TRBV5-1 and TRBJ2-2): KAGVTQTPRYLIKTRGQQVTLSCSPISGHRSVSWYQQTPGQGLQFLFEYFSETQRNKGNFPGRFSGRQFSNSRSEMNVSTLELGDSALYLCASTSGSSTGELFFGEGSRLTVL.

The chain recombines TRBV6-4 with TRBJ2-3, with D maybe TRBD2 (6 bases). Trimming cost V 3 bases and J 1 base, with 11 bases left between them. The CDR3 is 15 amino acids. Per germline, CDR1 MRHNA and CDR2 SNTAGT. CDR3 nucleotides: TGTGCCAGCAGTGAAATCGCTAGCGGCACAGATACGCAGTATTTT. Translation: CASSEIASGTDTQYF.

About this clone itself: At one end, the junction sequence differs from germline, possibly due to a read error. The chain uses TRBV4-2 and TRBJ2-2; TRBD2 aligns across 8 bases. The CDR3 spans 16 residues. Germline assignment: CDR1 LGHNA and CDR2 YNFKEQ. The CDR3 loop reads CASSLAIREGTGELFF. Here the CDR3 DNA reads TGTGCCAGCAGCCTAGCTATACGGGAGGGCACCGGGGAGTTGTTTTTT.

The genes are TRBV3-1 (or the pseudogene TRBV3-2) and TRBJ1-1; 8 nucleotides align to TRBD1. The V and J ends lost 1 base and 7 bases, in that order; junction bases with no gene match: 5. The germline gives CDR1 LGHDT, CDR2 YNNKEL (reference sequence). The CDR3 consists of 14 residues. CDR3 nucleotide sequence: TGTGCCAGCAGCCAAGGGACAGGGCGGGGTGAAGCTTTCTTT. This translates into CASSQGTGRGEAFF.

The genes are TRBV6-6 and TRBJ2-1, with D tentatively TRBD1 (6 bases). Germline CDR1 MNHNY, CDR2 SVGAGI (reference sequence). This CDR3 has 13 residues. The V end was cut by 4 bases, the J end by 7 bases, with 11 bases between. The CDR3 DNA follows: TGTGCCAGCAGTTCAAACAGGGAGAATGAGCAGTTCTTC. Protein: CASSSNRENEQFF.

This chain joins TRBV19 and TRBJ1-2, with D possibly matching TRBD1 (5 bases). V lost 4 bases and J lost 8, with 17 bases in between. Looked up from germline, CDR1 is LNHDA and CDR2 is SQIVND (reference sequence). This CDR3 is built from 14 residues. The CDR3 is CASSSPGLGGGYTF. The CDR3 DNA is TGTGCCAGTAGTAGCCCAGGACTGGGGGGAGGCTACACCTTC.

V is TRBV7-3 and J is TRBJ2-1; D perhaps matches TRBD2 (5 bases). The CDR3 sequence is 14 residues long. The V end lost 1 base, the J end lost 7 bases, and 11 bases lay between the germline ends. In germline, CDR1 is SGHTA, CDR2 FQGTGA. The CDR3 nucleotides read TGTGCCAGCAGCTTAATGGTAGCGTCGAATGAGCAGTTCTTC. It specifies CASSLMVASNEQFF.

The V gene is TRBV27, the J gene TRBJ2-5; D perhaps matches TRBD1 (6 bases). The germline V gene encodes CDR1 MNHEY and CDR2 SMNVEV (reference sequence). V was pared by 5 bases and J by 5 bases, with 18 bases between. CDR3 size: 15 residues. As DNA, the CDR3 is TGTGCCAGCAGTGGGGTTCAGGGGTTAATGGAGACCCAGTACTTC. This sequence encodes CASSGVQGLMETQYF.

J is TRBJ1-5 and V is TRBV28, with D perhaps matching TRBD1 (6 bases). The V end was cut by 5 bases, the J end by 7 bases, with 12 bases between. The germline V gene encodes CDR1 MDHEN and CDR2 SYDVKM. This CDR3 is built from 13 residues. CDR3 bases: TGTGCCAGCAGTCTACAGGGTTTGCAGCCCCAGCATTTT. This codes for CASSLQGLQPQHF.

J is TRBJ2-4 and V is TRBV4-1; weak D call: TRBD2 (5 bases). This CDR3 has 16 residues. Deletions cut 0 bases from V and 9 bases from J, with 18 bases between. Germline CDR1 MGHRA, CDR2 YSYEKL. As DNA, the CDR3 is TGCGCCAGCAGCCAAGATTTTGTAGCCAGCGGAGGCATTCAGTACTTC. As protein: CASSQDFVASGGIQYF.

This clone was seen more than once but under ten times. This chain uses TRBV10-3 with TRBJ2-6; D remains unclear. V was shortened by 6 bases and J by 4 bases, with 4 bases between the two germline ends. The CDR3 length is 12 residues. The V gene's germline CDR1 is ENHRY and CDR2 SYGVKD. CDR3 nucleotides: TGTGCCATCAGCCCGGGGGCCAACGTCCTGACTTTC. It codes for CAISPGANVLTF.

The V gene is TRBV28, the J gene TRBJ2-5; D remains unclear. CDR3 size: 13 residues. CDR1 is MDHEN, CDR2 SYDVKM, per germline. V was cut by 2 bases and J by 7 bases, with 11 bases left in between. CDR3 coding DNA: TGTGCCAGCAGTTTAGGCCCAAGAACGACCCAGTACTTC. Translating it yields CASSLGPRTTQYF.

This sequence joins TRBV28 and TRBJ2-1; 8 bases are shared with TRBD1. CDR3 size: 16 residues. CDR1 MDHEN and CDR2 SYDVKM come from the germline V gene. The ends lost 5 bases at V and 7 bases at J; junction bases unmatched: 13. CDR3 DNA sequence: TGTGCCAGCAGTCCTCGCGACGGACAGGGTCGGAATGAGCAGTTCTTC. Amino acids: CASSPRDGQGRNEQFF.

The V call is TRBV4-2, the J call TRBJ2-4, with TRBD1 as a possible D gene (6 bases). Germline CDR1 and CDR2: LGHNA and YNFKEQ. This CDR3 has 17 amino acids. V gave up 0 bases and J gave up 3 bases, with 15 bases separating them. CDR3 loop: CASSQDRGGGFKNIQYF. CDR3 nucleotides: TGTGCCAGCAGCCAAGACAGGGGCGGCGGGTTCAAAAACATTCAGTACTTC.

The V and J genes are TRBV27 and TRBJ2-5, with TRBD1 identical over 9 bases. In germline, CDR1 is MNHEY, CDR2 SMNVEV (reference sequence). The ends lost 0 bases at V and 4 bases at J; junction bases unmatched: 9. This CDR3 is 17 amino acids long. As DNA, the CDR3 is TGTGCCAGCAGTTTATCAGGACAGGGGAATCCTGGAGAGACCCAGTACTTC. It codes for CASSLSGQGNPGETQYF.

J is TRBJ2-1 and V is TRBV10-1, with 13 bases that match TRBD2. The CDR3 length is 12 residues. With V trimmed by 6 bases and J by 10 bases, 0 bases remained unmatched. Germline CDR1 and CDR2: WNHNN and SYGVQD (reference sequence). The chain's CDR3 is CASRGLAGEQFF. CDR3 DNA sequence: TGCGCCAGCAGGGGACTAGCGGGAGAGCAGTTCTTC.

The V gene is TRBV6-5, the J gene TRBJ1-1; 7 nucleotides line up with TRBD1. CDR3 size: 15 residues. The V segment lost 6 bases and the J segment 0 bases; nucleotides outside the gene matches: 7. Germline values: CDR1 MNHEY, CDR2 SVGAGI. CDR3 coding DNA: TGTGCCAGCAGCCTTATGACAGGGTTGAACACTGAAGCTTTCTTT. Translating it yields CASSLMTGLNTEAFF.

CDR3 DNA: TGTGCCACCAGACAGGCAGCTAACTATGGCTACACCTTC. Its translation: CATRQAANYGYTF. The V call is TRBV5-6, the J call TRBJ1-2, with TRBD1 as a possible D gene (6 bases). The CDR3 has 13 amino acids. CDR1 and CDR2 (germline): SGHDT, YYEEEE. V was trimmed by 9 bases and J by 0 bases, leaving 12 bases between them.